This TCR beta chain was identified in a study of Ad26.COV2.S vaccination and SARS-CoV-2 variants. Study overall: Ad26.COV2.S, an intramuscular injection, was given once or twice 56 days apart.

Study-level results: Spike-specific TCR breadth was greater in vaccine than placebo recipients. The TCR breadth and depth analyses may have produced an underestimate of total T cell responses.

As concerns this clone: Its antigen is as yet unknown.

Generated by immunoSEQ multiplex PCR, the TCRdb table keeps only in-frame clones and is missing some. The sample holds about 350,000 clones, 65% to 90% seen once. Stated treatment: approximately 18 received Ad26.COV2.S at low or high dose, single or two shots; 5 received placebo; per-sample allocation not given. The samples date from day 63 after the first vaccine or placebo injection. In germline, CDR1 is KGHSH, CDR2 LQKENI. Trimming took off 3 bases at V and 8 bases at J, with 16 bases between the two ends. The CDR3 extends over 15 amino acids. The starting material was peripheral blood, obtained in a trial of Ad26.COV2.S vaccine versus placebo. This clonotype was obtained from a person aged 18 to 65 who received the Ad26.COV2.S COVID-19 vaccine or a placebo. The chain links TRBV18 to TRBJ1-4; D is possibly TRBD1 (5 bases). CDR3 sequence: CASSPAGPGEEKLFF. CDR3 nucleotide sequence: TGTGCCAGCTCACCCGCAGGGCCTGGGGAAGAAAAACTGTTTTTT.